These T cell receptor beta chains were read from a single sample in a study of immune evolution from preneoplasia to lung adenocarcinoma. Method: immunoSEQ multiplex PCR; TCRdb's copy keeps in-frame clones and lacks some. The sample contains 4,400 or so clones, around 77% of which appear only once. The sequenced sample consisted of FFPE adjacent normal lung tissue. The source is a person aged 60-80 years with lung adenocarcinoma. CDR3s include the opening cysteine and the closing phenylalanine or tryptophan. D genes are given only for firm matches. The listing skips clone size in some rows; elsewhere it reads once, few, many or a size class.

d_gene: NA
j_gene: TRBJ2-1
v_gene: TRBV6-1
abundance: NA
len: 12
CDR3nt: TGTGCCAGCAGGGGGATAGGTACCGAGCAGTTCTTC
CDR3aa: CASRGIGTEQFF

d_gene: NA
j_gene: TRBJ2-7
v_gene: TRBV11-2
abundance: NA
len: 14
CDR3nt: TGTGCCAGCAGCTTAGTCGGTGCTATCTACGAGCAGTACTTC
CDR3aa: CASSLVGAIYEQYF

d_gene: NA
j_gene: TRBJ2-2
v_gene: TRBV30
abundance: NA
len: 12
CDR3nt: TGTGCCTGGAGTCTCGACACCGGGGAGCTGTTTTTT
CDR3aa: CAWSLDTGELFF

d_gene: TRBD2
j_gene: TRBJ2-3
v_gene: TRBV27
abundance: NA
len: 15
CDR3nt: TGTGCCAGTCTTCGACTAGCGGGGAGCACAGATACGCAGTATTTT
CDR3aa: CASLRLAGSTDTQYF

d_gene: TRBD1
j_gene: TRBJ1-2
v_gene: TRBV28
abundance: few
len: 14
CDR3nt: TGTGCCAGCAGTTTATGGGGACAGAACTATGGCTACACCTTC
CDR3aa: CASSLWGQNYGYTF

d_gene: NA
j_gene: TRBJ1-4
v_gene: TRBV7-9
abundance: NA
len: 15
CDR3nt: TGTGTCAGCAGCTTAGCGGGGGCGGGCTCTGAAAAACTGTTTTTT
CDR3aa: CVSSLAGAGSEKLFF

d_gene: TRBD1
j_gene: TRBJ2-7
v_gene: TRBV7-3
abundance: NA
len: 15
CDR3nt: TGTGCCAGCAGGAAATCCGGGACAGTCACCCACGAGCAGTACTTC
CDR3aa: CASRKSGTVTHEQYF

d_gene: NA
j_gene: TRBJ2-2
v_gene: TRBV11-2
abundance: NA
len: 12
CDR3nt: TGTGCCAGCAGCTTAGTAGGTGGGGAGCTGTTTTTT
CDR3aa: CASSLVGGELFF

d_gene: TRBD1
j_gene: TRBJ1-1
v_gene: TRBV18
abundance: NA
len: 14
CDR3nt: TGTGCCAGCTCACTTGGGACAGTAAACACTGAAGCTTTCTTT
CDR3aa: CASSLGTVNTEAFF

d_gene: NA
j_gene: TRBJ1-4
v_gene: TRBV28
abundance: NA
len: 14
CDR3nt: TGTGCCAGCGGGGTAGGGGTGACTAATGAAAAACTGTTTTTT
CDR3aa: CASGVGVTNEKLFF

d_gene: NA
j_gene: TRBJ1-2
v_gene: TRBV28
abundance: NA
len: 15
CDR3nt: TGTGCCAGCAGTTTAGTGGGGGCGGGGGGCTATGGCTACACCTTC
CDR3aa: CASSLVGAGGYGYTF

d_gene: TRBD1
j_gene: TRBJ2-1
v_gene: TRBV5-6
abundance: NA
len: 15
CDR3nt: TGTGCCAGCAGCTTAGGGGACAGGGCGTACAATGAGCAGTTCTTC
CDR3aa: CASSLGDRAYNEQFF

d_gene: NA
j_gene: TRBJ2-3
v_gene: TRBV7-2
abundance: NA
len: 15
CDR3nt: TGTGCCAGCAGCCTAATAGCCAACAGTGGGTCGACGCAGTATTTT
CDR3aa: CASSLIANSGSTQYF

d_gene: NA
j_gene: TRBJ2-1
v_gene: TRBV2
abundance: NA
len: 14
CDR3nt: TGTGCCAGTAAACCGGGACAACAAAACAATGAGCAGTTCTTC
CDR3aa: CASKPGQQNNEQFF

d_gene: NA
j_gene: TRBJ1-1
v_gene: TRBV6-1
abundance: NA
len: 15
CDR3nt: TGTGCCAGCAGACCCGATGTGGGGGGCTGGACTGAAGCTTTCTTT
CDR3aa: CASRPDVGGWTEAFF

d_gene: NA
j_gene: TRBJ2-1
v_gene: TRBV18
abundance: NA
len: 13
CDR3nt: TGTGCCAGCTCACCAGGGTCCTACAATGAGCAGTTCTTC
CDR3aa: CASSPGSYNEQFF

d_gene: TRBD2
j_gene: TRBJ2-3
v_gene: TRBV10-1
abundance: few
len: 17
CDR3nt: TGCGCCAGCAGCTCCGGGACTAGTAATTCTGGCACAGATACGCAGTATTTT
CDR3aa: CASSSGTSNSGTDTQYF

d_gene: NA
j_gene: TRBJ1-2
v_gene: TRBV21-1
abundance: NA
len: 12
CDR3nt: TGTGCCAGCCTTCGACAGATCTATGGCTACACCTTC
CDR3aa: CASLRQIYGYTF

d_gene: TRBD1
j_gene: TRBJ2-7
v_gene: TRBV9
abundance: NA
len: 14
CDR3nt: TGTGCCTCCGCGATTACGGGACAGGGAAACGAGCAGTACTTC
CDR3aa: CASAITGQGNEQYF

d_gene: TRBD1
j_gene: TRBJ1-1
v_gene: TRBV5-4
abundance: NA
len: 14
CDR3nt: TGTGCCAGCAGCTTGACAGGGGCAGGTCCTGAAGCTTTCTTT
CDR3aa: CASSLTGAGPEAFF

d_gene: TRBD1
j_gene: TRBJ2-5
v_gene: TRBV28
abundance: NA
len: 15
CDR3nt: TGTGCCAGCAGTCGACAGGGGCCGTGGGGGGAGACCCAGTACTTC
CDR3aa: CASSRQGPWGETQYF

d_gene: NA
j_gene: TRBJ2-7
v_gene: TRBV5-6
abundance: NA
len: 14
CDR3nt: TGTGCCAGCAGCTTGGCAGGTAGGCCGTCCGAGCAGTACTTC
CDR3aa: CASSLAGRPSEQYF

d_gene: NA
j_gene: TRBJ2-2
v_gene: TRBV4-1
abundance: once
len: 15
CDR3nt: TGCGCCAGCAGCCAAGCTGGGATGGCGGCCGGGGAGCTGTTTTTT
CDR3aa: CASSQAGMAAGELFF

d_gene: TRBD1
j_gene: TRBJ1-5
v_gene: TRBV25-1
abundance: once
len: 14
CDR3nt: TGTGCCAGCAGTGGGGGACAGGGGGGTCAGCCCCAGCATTTT
CDR3aa: CASSGGQGGQPQHF

d_gene: NA
j_gene: TRBJ2-5
v_gene: TRBV13
abundance: few
len: 14
CDR3nt: TGTGCCAGCAGCTTAGGACACCTCCAAGAGACCCAGTACTTC
CDR3aa: CASSLGHLQETQYF

d_gene: TRBD2
j_gene: TRBJ2-5
v_gene: TRBV5-4
abundance: NA
len: 17
CDR3nt: TGTGCCAGCAGCTTGGGACTAGCGGGAGGGACCCAAGAGACCCAGTACTTC
CDR3aa: CASSLGLAGGTQETQYF

d_gene: NA
j_gene: TRBJ1-4
v_gene: TRBV30
abundance: NA
len: 15
CDR3nt: TGTGCCTTGTACAAAAGGGGGGCACCCAATGAAAAACTGTTTTTT
CDR3aa: CALYKRGAPNEKLFF

d_gene: NA
j_gene: TRBJ2-7
v_gene: TRBV11-3
abundance: NA
len: 15
CDR3nt: TGTGCCAGCAGCTTAAAGGACCGTTTTCTCGCCGAGCAGTACTTC
CDR3aa: CASSLKDRFLAEQYF

d_gene: NA
j_gene: TRBJ2-2
v_gene: TRBV6-4
abundance: few
len: 14
CDR3nt: TGTGCCAGCACGCCCTCCAGCAGTGCCGGGGAGCTGTTTTTT
CDR3aa: CASTPSSSAGELFF

d_gene: NA
j_gene: TRBJ1-2
v_gene: TRBV7-2
abundance: few
len: 14
CDR3nt: TGTGCCAGCAGCTTAGACCAAAACCCCTATGGCTACACCTTC
CDR3aa: CASSLDQNPYGYTF

d_gene: TRBD2
j_gene: TRBJ2-7
v_gene: TRBV28
abundance: NA
len: 13
CDR3nt: TGTGCCAGCAGGGCGGGGGGGCCGTACGAGCAGTACTTC
CDR3aa: CASRAGGPYEQYF

d_gene: TRBD2
j_gene: TRBJ2-1
v_gene: TRBV2
abundance: NA
len: 16
CDR3nt: TGTGCCAGCAGCTATACCACTAGCGGAAGGGCTTCTGAGCAGTTCTTC
CDR3aa: CASSYTTSGRASEQFF

d_gene: NA
j_gene: TRBJ2-1
v_gene: TRBV7-6
abundance: NA
len: 18
CDR3nt: TGTGCCAGCAGCTTGCTGACCCCGGGACGTACAACCTACAATGAGCAGTTCTTC
CDR3aa: CASSLLTPGRTTYNEQFF

d_gene: TRBD2
j_gene: TRBJ2-7
v_gene: TRBV6-1
abundance: few
len: 15
CDR3nt: TGTGCCGCCGAGGCTCTAGCGGGAGGAGTATGGGAGCAGTACTTC
CDR3aa: CAAEALAGGVWEQYF

d_gene: NA
j_gene: TRBJ2-1
v_gene: TRBV30
abundance: few
len: 15
CDR3nt: TGTGCCTGGAGTGGGGGGCTAGTCGGCGGGAATGAGCAGTTCTTC
CDR3aa: CAWSGGLVGGNEQFF

d_gene: TRBD2
j_gene: TRBJ2-1
v_gene: TRBV6-4
abundance: NA
len: 15
CDR3nt: TGTGCCAGCAGTGACTCGATTGCGGGAGGAAATGAGCAGTTCTTC
CDR3aa: CASSDSIAGGNEQFF

d_gene: NA
j_gene: TRBJ1-2
v_gene: TRBV28
abundance: NA
len: 13
CDR3nt: TGTGCCAGCAGTCCCTCCTGGGGCTATGGCTACACCTTC
CDR3aa: CASSPSWGYGYTF

d_gene: NA
j_gene: TRBJ1-5
v_gene: TRBV30
abundance: NA
len: 13
CDR3nt: TGTGCCTGGGGGCGACAGGGCAATCAGCCCCAGCATTTT
CDR3aa: CAWGRQGNQPQHF

d_gene: NA
j_gene: TRBJ1-1
v_gene: TRBV28
abundance: NA
len: 12
CDR3nt: TGTGCCAGCAATCTTCTCGGGACTGAAGCTTTCTTT
CDR3aa: CASNLLGTEAFF

d_gene: NA
j_gene: TRBJ2-1
v_gene: TRBV6-4
abundance: NA
len: 14
CDR3nt: TGTGCCAGCAGTCATAAGGGGGAGCTCAATGAGCAGTTCTTC
CDR3aa: CASSHKGELNEQFF

d_gene: NA
j_gene: TRBJ2-2
v_gene: TRBV9
abundance: NA
len: 16
CDR3nt: TGTGCCAGCAGCGTAGCTATAGGACCGAACACCGGGGAGCTGTTTTTT
CDR3aa: CASSVAIGPNTGELFF

d_gene: NA
j_gene: TRBJ2-7
v_gene: TRBV6-5
abundance: NA
len: 11
CDR3nt: TGTGCCAGTAGGACACAGGGCGGGCAGTACTTC
CDR3aa: CASRTQGGQYF

d_gene: NA
j_gene: TRBJ2-7
v_gene: TRBV7-9
abundance: NA
len: 14
CDR3nt: TGTGCCAGCAGCTTTGGGAGCCTCCCTTACGAGCAGTACTTC
CDR3aa: CASSFGSLPYEQYF

d_gene: TRBD2
j_gene: TRBJ2-2
v_gene: TRBV5-1
abundance: NA
len: 15
CDR3nt: TGCGCCAGCACCCTTGCCGGGGGGGACACCGGGGAGCTGTTTTTT
CDR3aa: CASTLAGGDTGELFF

d_gene: NA
j_gene: TRBJ2-7
v_gene: TRBV18
abundance: NA
len: 17
CDR3nt: TGTGCCAGCTCACCCTTACCGATCCCAGCATCCTCCTACGAGCAGTACTTC
CDR3aa: CASSPLPIPASSYEQYF